These T cell receptor beta chains were read from a single sample in a study of blood T cell repertoires in COVID-19. TCRdb's copy holds only in-frame clones and misses some; the assay was immunoSEQ multiplex PCR. This sample has under 150,000 clones, with 65% to 90% found just once. Sequencing input: peripheral blood. These receptors all come from a man aged 80 or over with acute or convalescent COVID-19. The CDR3 runs from the conserved cysteine through the conserved F or W. D genes are given only for firm matches. Only some rows state a clone size, as once, few, many or a class for expanded clones.

d_call	v_call	clone_size	j_call	cdr3_aa	cdr3_nt
NA	TRBV6-1	NA	TRBJ1-1	CASSESGRWRAFF	TGTGCCAGCAGTGAATCTGGCCGTTGGAGGGCTTTCTTT
NA	TRBV9	NA	TRBJ1-4	CASSNRAMAEKLFF	TGTGCCAGCAGCAACAGGGCTATGGCTGAAAAACTGTTTTTT
TRBD1	TRBV28	NA	TRBJ1-1	CASSRLQGVGTEAFF	TGTGCCAGCAGTCGGTTACAGGGGGTAGGCACTGAAGCTTTCTTT
TRBD1	TRBV6-6	few	TRBJ1-1	CASSRTGTGLWNTEAFF	TGTGCCAGCAGTCGAACCGGGACAGGGCTTTGGAACACTGAAGCTTTCTTT
TRBD1	TRBV11-2	NA	TRBJ2-1	CASSAPTGYNEQFF	TGTGCCAGCAGCGCACCGACAGGGTACAATGAGCAGTTCTTC
NA	TRBV7-2	NA	TRBJ1-1	CASSPYNTEAFF	TGTGCCAGCAGCCCCTATAACACTGAAGCTTTCTTT
NA	TRBV27	once	TRBJ1-1	CASRRALSTEAFF	TGTGCCAGCAGGCGAGCGTTGAGTACTGAAGCTTTCTTT
TRBD1	TRBV24-1	NA	TRBJ2-7	CATQQTGTYEQYF	TGTGCCACCCAACAGACAGGGACCTACGAGCAGTACTTC
NA	TRBV5-1	NA	TRBJ2-3	CASSYQNTDTQYF	TGCGCCAGCAGCTATCAGAACACAGATACGCAGTATTTT
NA	TRBV6-5	NA	TRBJ1-3	CASSPSGVSGNTIYF	TGTGCCAGCAGCCCCTCGGGGGTCTCTGGAAACACCATATATTTT
TRBD2	TRBV7-2	NA	TRBJ2-7	CASSFTSGPYEQYF	TGTGCCAGCAGCTTCACTAGCGGGCCCTACGAGCAGTACTTC
TRBD1	TRBV12-3/TRBV12-4	NA	TRBJ1-4	CASSGSTGGGFF	TGTGCCAGCAGTGGTTCTACAGGGGGAGGGTTTTTT
NA	TRBV5-1	NA	TRBJ2-7	CASSLDPGPQDEQYF	TGCGCCAGCAGCTTGGATCCAGGCCCGCAGGACGAGCAGTACTTC
NA	TRBV10-3	NA	TRBJ2-3	CAISAARQATDTQYF	TGTGCCATCAGTGCCGCTCGACAGGCCACAGATACGCAGTATTTT
TRBD2	TRBV18	NA	TRBJ2-1	CASSPSDPGLAGYNEQFF	TGTGCCAGCTCACCATCCGACCCGGGACTAGCGGGGTACAATGAGCAGTTCTTC
NA	TRBV18	NA	TRBJ2-7	CASSPPSRAYEQYF	TGTGCCAGCTCACCACCGAGCAGGGCGTACGAGCAGTACTTC
TRBD1	TRBV18	NA	TRBJ1-1	CASSPGQGRANTEAFF	TGTGCCAGCTCCCCGGGACAGGGTAGGGCGAACACTGAAGCTTTCTTT
TRBD1	TRBV5-1	NA	TRBJ2-1	CASSPDRGNEQFF	TGCGCCAGCAGCCCCGACAGGGGGAATGAGCAGTTCTTC
TRBD2	TRBV19	NA	TRBJ2-4	CASSVLAGGRAKNIQYF	TGTGCCAGTAGTGTCTTAGCGGGAGGGCGGGCCAAAAACATTCAGTACTTC
NA	TRBV2	once	TRBJ1-3	CASSEAHPGIGNTIYF	TGTGCCAGCAGTGAAGCGCACCCAGGAATTGGAAACACCATATATTTT
NA	TRBV11-2	NA	TRBJ1-1	CASSYGIMNTEAFF	TGTGCCAGCAGTTACGGGATTATGAACACTGAAGCTTTCTTT
TRBD1	TRBV4-1	once	TRBJ1-5	CASSQEGQGGQPQHF	TGCGCCAGCAGCCAAGAGGGACAGGGAGGTCAGCCCCAGCATTTT
TRBD1	TRBV7-2	NA	TRBJ1-1	CASSLAIPTGVEFNAEAFF	TGTGCCAGCAGCTTAGCGATTCCCACAGGGGTAGAGTTCAACGCTGAAGCTTTCTTT
TRBD1	TRBV3-1/TRBV3-2	NA	TRBJ1-2	CASSPRDRGHYGYTF	TGTGCCAGCAGCCCCCGGGACAGGGGCCACTATGGCTACACCTTC
TRBD2	TRBV2	few	TRBJ2-1	CASSEGLAGYNEQFF	TGTGCCAGCAGTGAGGGTCTAGCGGGGTACAATGAGCAGTTCTTC
NA	TRBV1	NA	TRBJ2-1	CTSSHPSDYNEQFF	TGCACCAGCAGCCACCCTAGCGACTACAATGAGCAGTTCTTC
TRBD1	TRBV5-1	once	TRBJ1-1	CASSLPTGGSEAFF	TGCGCCAGCAGCTTACCGACAGGGGGCTCTGAAGCTTTCTTT
NA	TRBV7-9	NA	TRBJ2-3	CASSFAVTDTQYF	TGTGCCAGCAGCTTCGCGGTTACAGATACGCAGTATTTT